This T cell receptor (beta chain) was captured by sequencing in a study of CD8 T cells in ankylosing spondylitis. General study findings and limits: According to the report, clones linked to the disease were significantly enriched in matched synovial fluid samples taken from ankylosing spondylitis patients. Ankylosing spondylitis blood seemed to carry a telltale TCR beta motif made of roughly eight highly homologous variants. Before this, some motif variants had been reported in reactive arthritis synovial fluid and blood.

Per germline, CDR1 MGHRA and CDR2 YSYEKL. The CDR3 is 16 residues long. Trimming took 1 base from V and 7 from J, leaving 16 bases between them. This clonotype was picked up many times. The antigen remains unidentified. Making the TCR beta libraries involved quantitative 5'-RACE with molecular barcodes. TCRdb re-called the 5' RACE reads through MiXCR, storing one row per CDR3 protein. The sample contains around 160,000 distinct CDR3 sequences, approximately 10% of which appear only once. This receptor was taken from a male donor with ankylosing spondylitis or in good health (not recorded which). Sequencing used blood, either unsorted or a sorted T cell fraction (not recorded which). The genes are TRBV4-1 and TRBJ1-4; perhaps TRBD1 as D (5 bases). The CDR3 region has the DNA TGCGCCAGCAGCCAAGTGGGGCGGACGATAATTGAAAAACTGTTTTTT. The encoded protein is CASSQVGRTIIEKLFF.